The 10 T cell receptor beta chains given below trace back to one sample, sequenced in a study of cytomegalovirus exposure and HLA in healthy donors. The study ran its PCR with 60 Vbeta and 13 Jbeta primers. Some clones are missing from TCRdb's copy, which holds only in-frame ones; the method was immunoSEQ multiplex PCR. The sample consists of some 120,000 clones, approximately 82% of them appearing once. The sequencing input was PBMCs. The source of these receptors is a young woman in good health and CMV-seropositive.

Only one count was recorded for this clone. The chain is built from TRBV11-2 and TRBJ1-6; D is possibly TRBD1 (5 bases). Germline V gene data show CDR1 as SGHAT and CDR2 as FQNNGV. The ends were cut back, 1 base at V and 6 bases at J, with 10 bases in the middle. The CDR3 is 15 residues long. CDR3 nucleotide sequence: TGTGCCAGCAGCTTAGGACAGATTTCTAATTCACCCCTCCACTTT. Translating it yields CASSLGQISNSPLHF.

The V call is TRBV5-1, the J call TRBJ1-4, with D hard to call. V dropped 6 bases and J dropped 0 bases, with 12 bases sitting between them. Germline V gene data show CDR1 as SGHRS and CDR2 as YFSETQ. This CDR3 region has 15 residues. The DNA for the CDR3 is TGCGCCAGCACCCGTTGGTCTACAACTAATGAAAAACTGTTTTTT. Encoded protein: CASTRWSTTNEKLFF.

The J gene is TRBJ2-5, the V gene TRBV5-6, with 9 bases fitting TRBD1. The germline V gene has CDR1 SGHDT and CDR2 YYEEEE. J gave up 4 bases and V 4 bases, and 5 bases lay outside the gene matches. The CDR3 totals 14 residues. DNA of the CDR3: TGTGCCAGCAGCGCATCGACAGGGGGAGAGACCCAGTACTTC. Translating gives CASSASTGGETQYF.

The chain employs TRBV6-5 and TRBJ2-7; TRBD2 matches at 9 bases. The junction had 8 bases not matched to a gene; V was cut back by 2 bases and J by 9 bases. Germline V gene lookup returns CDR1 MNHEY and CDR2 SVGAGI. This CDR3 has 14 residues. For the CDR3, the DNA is TGTGCCAGCAGTTACGCGGGGGGGTTGGGGGGGCAGTACTTC. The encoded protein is CASSYAGGLGGQYF.

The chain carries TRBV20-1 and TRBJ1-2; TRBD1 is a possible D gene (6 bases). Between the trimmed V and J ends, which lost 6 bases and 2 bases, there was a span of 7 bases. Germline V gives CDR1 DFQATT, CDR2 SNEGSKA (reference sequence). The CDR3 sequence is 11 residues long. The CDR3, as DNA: TGCAGTGCGACAGGAAACTATGGCTACACCTTC. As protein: CSATGNYGYTF.

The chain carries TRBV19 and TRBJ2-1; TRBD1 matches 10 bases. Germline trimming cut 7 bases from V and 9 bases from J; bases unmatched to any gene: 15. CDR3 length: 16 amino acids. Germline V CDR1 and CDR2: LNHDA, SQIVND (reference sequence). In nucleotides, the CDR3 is TGTGCCAGTACTGACCCAGGGGGACAGGGGAACGGTGAGCAGTTCTTC. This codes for CASTDPGGQGNGEQFF.

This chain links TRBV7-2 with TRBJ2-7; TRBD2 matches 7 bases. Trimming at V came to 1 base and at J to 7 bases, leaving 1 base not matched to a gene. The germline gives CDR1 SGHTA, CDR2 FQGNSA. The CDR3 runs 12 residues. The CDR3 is CASSLGGGEQYF. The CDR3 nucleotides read TGTGCCAGCAGCTTAGGGGGAGGGGAGCAGTACTTC.

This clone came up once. The CDR3 loop is CASSRGQGDTQYF. The DNA for the CDR3 is TGTGCCAGCAGTAGGGGCCAAGGGGATACGCAGTATTTT. The chain is built from TRBV7-6 and TRBJ2-3; tentative D call: TRBD1 (5 bases). Deletions cut 6 bases from V and 6 bases from J, with 13 bases between. The length of the CDR3 is 13 residues. The germline CDR1 and CDR2 sequences are SGHVS and FNYEAQ.

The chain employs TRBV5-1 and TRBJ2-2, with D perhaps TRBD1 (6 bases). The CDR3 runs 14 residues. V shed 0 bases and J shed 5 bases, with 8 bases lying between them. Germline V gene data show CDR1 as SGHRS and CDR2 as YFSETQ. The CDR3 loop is CASSLVQGTGELFF. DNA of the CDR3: TGCGCCAGCAGCTTGGTGCAGGGGACCGGGGAGCTGTTTTTT. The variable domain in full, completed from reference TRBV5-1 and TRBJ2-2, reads KAGVTQTPRYLIKTRGQQVTLSCSPISGHRSVSWYQQTPGQGLQFLFEYFSETQRNKGNFPGRFSGRQFSNSRSEMNVSTLELGDSALYLCASSLVQGTGELFFGEGSRLTVL.

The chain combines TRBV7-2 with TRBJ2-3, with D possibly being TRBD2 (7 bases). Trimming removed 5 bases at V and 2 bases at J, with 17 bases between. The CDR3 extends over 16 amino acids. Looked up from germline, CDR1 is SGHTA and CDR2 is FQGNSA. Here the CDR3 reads CASSPRGGGTTDTQYF. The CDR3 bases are TGTGCCAGCAGCCCCAGGGGAGGGGGAACCACAGATACGCAGTATTTT.